This T cell receptor beta chain was identified during a study of OX40 agonist ivuxolimab in advanced cancers. Study context: Patients were roughly 81% male with ages roughly 20 to 90, mean about 65. General study points: Partly responding patients at 0.1-3.0 mg/kg showed some of the smallest clonal expansion.

To note about this clone: The antigen is undetermined.

Germline CDR1 is LNHDA and CDR2 is SQIVND (reference sequence). Trimming stripped 8 bases from V and 5 bases from J, with 19 bases between. The CDR3 is 14 amino acids. The method was immunoSEQ multiplex PCR; TCRdb's version includes in-frame clones alone and lacks a portion of them. This repertoire shows 34,000 or so clones, 70% to 80% found once; its top ten account for around 9.9%. Sequencing used CD4+ or CD8+ T cells sorted from blood, obtained in a trial of the OX40 agonist ivuxolimab. The gene calls are TRBV19 and TRBJ2-7, with D maybe TRBD1 (6 bases). The clonotype comes from an adult with an advanced solid tumor such as melanoma, head and neck, liver or kidney cancer. Here the CDR3 DNA reads TGTGCCAGTTGGGACACCTCAACGGCTGACGAGCAGTACTTC. Protein: CASWDTSTADEQYF.